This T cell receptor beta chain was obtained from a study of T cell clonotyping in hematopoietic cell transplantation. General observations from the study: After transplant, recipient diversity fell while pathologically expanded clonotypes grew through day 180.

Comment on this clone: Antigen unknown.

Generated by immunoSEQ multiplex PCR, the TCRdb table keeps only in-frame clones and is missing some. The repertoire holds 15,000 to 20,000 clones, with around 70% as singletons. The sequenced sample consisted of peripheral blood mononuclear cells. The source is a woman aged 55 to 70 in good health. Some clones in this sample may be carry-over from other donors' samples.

The CDR3 nucleotides read TGTGCCAGCAGTCCCCCTGGGGGGTCGGGGGAAAAACTGTTTTTT. It translates to CASSPPGGSGEKLFF. J is TRBJ1-4 and V is TRBV6-5, with D possibly being TRBD1 (5 bases). The V and J ends lost 5 bases and 8 bases respectively, with 18 bases between them. Germline V lookup: CDR1 MNHEY, CDR2 SVGAGI. The CDR3 spans 15 residues.